This T cell receptor (beta chain) was captured by sequencing in a study of T cells after yellow fever vaccination. Notes on the study in general: Post-booster samples contained most primary-vaccination clones (around 96% CD4, almost 90% CD8). The study found a weaker secondary response that peaked faster, day 5 versus 15.

Trimming took 7 bases from V and 10 from J, leaving 23 bases between them. This CDR3 has 15 amino acids. Germline CDR1 is SGHAT and CDR2 is FQNNGV. This clonotype was seen ten or more times. Its antigen remains unidentified. TCRdb re-called the 5' RACE reads with MiXCR, one entry per CDR3 protein. The data contain a few hundred thousand distinct CDR3 sequences, around 7% of them seen just once; the ten biggest clones take up over 15%. The clonotype originates from a man aged 18 to 35 who received the YFV17D yellow fever vaccine. V and J are TRBV11-2 and TRBJ2-1; tentative D call: TRBD2 (7 bases). This material consisted of PBMCs, taken about 41 days after the first yellow fever vaccination. The DNA for the CDR3 is TGTGCCAGCACCAGGGGCCAGAGCCCCGGGGGGGAGCAGTTCTTC. This codes for CASTRGQSPGGEQFF.